This passage covers 28 T cell receptor beta chains from one sample sequenced in a study of CD8 T cell repertoires and HIV-1 epitope variants. The protocol was immunoSEQ multiplex PCR, while the TCRdb copy is restricted to in-frame clones and leaves out a portion. This sample has more than 85,000 clones, with just under 75% found just once. Sequenced: uncultured baseline CD8+ T cells from peripheral blood mononuclear cells (PBMCs). These receptors were obtained from a male donor with HIV.

The J gene is TRBJ2-7, the V gene TRBV5-4; TRBD1 is a possible D gene (6 bases). This CDR3 region has 15 residues. The germline V gene has CDR1 SGHNT and CDR2 YYREEE (reference sequence). Trimming left V 1 base short and J 2 bases short, with 13 bases between. CDR3 region: CASSLPRQEAYEQYF. The CDR3 DNA follows: TGTGCCAGCAGCTTGCCTCGACAGGAGGCCTACGAGCAGTACTTC.

The V and J genes are TRBV6-5 and TRBJ2-1, with TRBD1 matching over 9 bases. The germline gives CDR1 MNHEY, CDR2 SVGAGI. V trimming: 5 bases; J trimming: 15 bases; junction bases outside the gene matches: 11. CDR3 length: 13 amino acids. The CDR3 DNA reads as TGTGCCAGCAGTGACCAGACAGGGGGATTTCCGTTCTTC. Amino acid sequence: CASSDQTGGFPFF.

This clone was counted a single time. The rearrangement links TRBV7-9 to TRBJ1-2; D remains ambiguous. V was trimmed by 7 bases and J by 2 bases, leaving 14 bases between them. The length of the CDR3 is 14 residues. Germline loops: CDR1 SEHNR, CDR2 FQNEAQ (reference sequence). The CDR3 spells CASIPFLENYGYTF. The CDR3 DNA reads TGTGCCAGCATTCCATTTTTAGAGAACTATGGCTACACCTTC.

There are a few counts of this clone. The CDR3 loop reads CASKLAVMTGELFF. CDR3 nucleotide sequence: TGTGCCAGCAAGCTAGCGGTGATGACCGGGGAGCTGTTTTTT. The chain employs TRBV2 and TRBJ2-2; 7 nucleotides line up with TRBD2. The CDR3 sequence is 14 residues long. The trim removed 7 bases at V and 5 bases at J, leaving 7 bases unmatched. CDR1 SNHLY and CDR2 FYNNEI come from the germline V gene.

CDR3 sequence reads: CSGGQGVFTDTQYF. In DNA form, the CDR3 reads TGCAGCGGGGGACAGGGGGTTTTCACAGATACGCAGTATTTT. The chain has TRBV29-1 and TRBJ2-3; 11 bases are shared with TRBD1. V was pared by 7 bases and J by 2 bases, with 5 bases of the junction left unmatched. In germline, CDR1 is SQVTM, CDR2 ANQGSEA. This CDR3 comprises 14 residues.

The chain uses TRBV21-1 and TRBJ1-2. TRBV21-1 is an annotated pseudogene. The length of the CDR3 is 15 residues. The CDR3 bases are TGTGCCAGCAGCAAAGTAGGGGACGCTAACTATGGCTACACCTTC. Its translation is CASSKVGDANYGYTF.

The rearrangement uses TRBV27 and TRBJ1-5, with TRBD1 matching over 11 bases. Germline-derived CDR1 and CDR2 are MNHEY and SMNVEV (reference sequence). Trimming took 4 bases from V and 4 from J; bases not matched to a gene: 3. The CDR3 spans 15 residues. CDR3 protein: CASSSGTGGNQPQHF. The CDR3 nucleotides read TGTGCCAGCAGTTCCGGGACAGGGGGAAATCAGCCCCAGCATTTT.

J is TRBJ2-7 and V is TRBV19; 7 nucleotides agree with TRBD1. Per the germline V gene, CDR1 is LNHDA and CDR2 is SQIVND (reference sequence). Trimming at V came to 3 bases and at J to 0 bases, leaving 2 bases not matched to a gene. The CDR3 has 14 amino acids. CDR3 sequence: CASSIGTDSYEQYF. CDR3 bases: TGTGCCAGTAGTATCGGGACAGACTCCTACGAGCAGTACTTC.

This clone came up once. The chain couples TRBV30 to TRBJ2-3; TRBD1 agrees at 11 bases. The CDR3 extends over 16 amino acids. V lost 0 bases and J lost 5; bases outside the gene matches: 7. The germline gives CDR1 GTSNPN, CDR2 SVGIG (reference sequence). The CDR3 reads CAWSVGAGQGVDTQYF. The DNA for the CDR3 is TGTGCCTGGAGTGTGGGCGCGGGACAGGGGGTAGATACGCAGTATTTT.

The rearrangement links TRBV29-1 to TRBJ1-2; weak D call: TRBD1 (6 bases). Per germline, CDR1 SQVTM and CDR2 ANQGSEA. CDR3 length equals 12 residues. V lost 4 bases and J 3 bases, leaving 9 bases between the germline ends. The CDR3: CSVVAGDYGYTF. The CDR3 bases are TGCAGCGTTGTTGCAGGGGACTATGGCTACACCTTC.

The rearrangement links TRBV6-6 to TRBJ2-5; TRBD1 matches 10 bases. The CDR3 totals 14 residues. With V trimmed by 5 bases and J by 5 bases, 5 bases remained unmatched. Germline V gene lookup returns CDR1 MNHNY and CDR2 SVGAGI (reference sequence). In nucleotides, the CDR3 is TGTGCCAGCAGTGGACAGGGGGTTCTGGAGACCCAGTACTTC. Protein: CASSGQGVLETQYF.

The chain carries TRBV7-9 and TRBJ2-1; 11 bases line up with TRBD2. CDR3 length: 18 residues. Germline CDR1 is SEHNR and CDR2 is FQNEAQ (reference sequence). Losses at the gene ends were 1 base for V and 4 bases for J; bases not matched to a gene: 9. CDR3 loop: CASSLDLAGGTTYNEQFF. DNA for the CDR3: TGTGCCAGCAGCTTAGATCTAGCGGGGGGAACGACATACAATGAGCAGTTCTTC.

The rearrangement links TRBV19 to TRBJ1-3, with D possibly being TRBD1 (5 bases). There are 19 residues in the CDR3. V was pared by 5 bases and J by 2 bases, with 25 bases between. Germline V CDR1 and CDR2: LNHDA, SQIVND (reference sequence). CDR3 nucleotides: TGTGCCAGTAGTCTTCAGGCCCTCTTTGGGGGGAGTCCTGGAAACACCATATATTTT. It encodes CASSLQALFGGSPGNTIYF.

CDR3 in DNA: TGTGCCAGCAGCTTTGGTCTAGGACCGAACACCGGGGAGCTGTTTTTT. Its protein product is CASSFGLGPNTGELFF. The rearrangement joins TRBV5-6 to TRBJ2-2; D is unresolved. The CDR3 covers 16 residues. CDR1 and CDR2 from the germline V gene are SGHDT and YYEEEE. With 2 bases removed from V and 0 bases from J, the gap between germline ends came to 11 bases.

This sequence joins TRBV27 and TRBJ1-5; D remains ambiguous. CDR3 length: 15 amino acids. Trimming removed 2 bases at V and 0 bases at J, with 8 bases between. Germline CDR1 reads MNHEY; CDR2 reads SMNVEV (reference sequence). In DNA, the CDR3 is TGTGCCAGCAGTTTAACCAGCTATAGCAATCAGCCCCAGCATTTT. The encoded protein is CASSLTSYSNQPQHF.

This clone was observed a few times. The chain carries TRBV11-2 and TRBJ1-6; D is uncertain. Germline CDR1 SGHAT, CDR2 FQNNGV. The V and J ends lost 5 bases and 7 bases respectively, with 6 bases between them. This CDR3 has 12 amino acids. CDR3 coding DNA: TGTGCCAGCAGCCCTATCAATTCACCCCTCCACTTT. Translating it yields CASSPINSPLHF.

The CDR3 protein is CASRGTGDNEKLFF. In DNA form, the CDR3 reads TGTGCCAGCAGGGGGACAGGGGATAATGAAAAACTGTTTTTT. The rearrangement links TRBV7-9 to TRBJ1-4; TRBD1 matches at 10 bases. The CDR3 totals 14 residues. Germline lookup yields CDR1 SEHNR and CDR2 FQNEAQ (reference sequence). V lost 6 bases to trimming and J lost 4 bases; unmatched junction nucleotides: 2.

V and J are TRBV27 and TRBJ2-7, with D perhaps matching TRBD1 (6 bases). Germline lookup yields CDR1 MNHEY and CDR2 SMNVEV (reference sequence). Between the trimmed V and J ends, which lost 5 bases and 3 bases, there was a span of 14 bases. The CDR3 runs 14 residues. The CDR3 DNA reads TGTGCCAGCAGTGATCCGGGACACTTCTACGAGCAGTACTTC. It specifies CASSDPGHFYEQYF.

J is TRBJ1-3 and V is TRBV15; a possible D gene is TRBD1 (5 bases). The CDR3 is 16 amino acids. Trimming took off 6 bases at V and 0 bases at J, with 15 bases between the two ends. The germline gives CDR1 LNHNV, CDR2 YYDKDF (reference sequence). The CDR3 nucleotides read TGTGCCACCAGTAACCTCGCAGGGTACTCTGGAAACACCATATATTTT. Translated, it gives CATSNLAGYSGNTIYF.

The gene calls are TRBV6-5 and TRBJ2-5; TRBD1 matches at 10 bases. The germline V gene has CDR1 MNHEY and CDR2 SVGAGI. This CDR3 spans 14 amino acids. V lost 6 bases, J lost 4 bases, and 5 bases stayed unmatched. CDR3 in DNA: TGTGCCAGCAGCGCCGGGACAGGGGTAGAGACCCAGTACTTC. It codes for CASSAGTGVETQYF.

This chain connects TRBV23-1 to TRBJ1-5, with a weak D call TRBD1 (5 bases). TRBV23-1 is treated as an ORF (open reading frame) with a function not yet certain. The V end was cut by 4 bases, the J end by 7 bases, with 17 bases between. The CDR3 totals 15 residues. Written as DNA, the CDR3 is TGCGCCAGCAGTCGACCGGGACCCATCTTCCAGCCCCAGCATTTT. Translation gives CASSRPGPIFQPQHF.

The J gene is TRBJ2-7, the V gene TRBV10-2, with D possibly being TRBD2 (6 bases). Germline V CDR1 and CDR2: WSHSY, SAAADI. CDR3 size: 13 residues. V gave up 6 bases and J gave up 3 bases, with 12 bases separating them. The CDR3 DNA follows: TGCGCCAGCAGGGGACTGAATAGCTACGAGCAGTACTTC. Translated, it gives CASRGLNSYEQYF.

The table lists this clone with a few counts. This rearrangement joins TRBV29-1 to TRBJ1-1; D remains unclear. V shed 3 bases and J shed 1 base, with 6 bases lying between them. CDR3 length: 12 residues. From germline, CDR1 is SQVTM and CDR2 ANQGSEA. DNA of the CDR3: TGCAGCGTTGACACGGGGAACACTGAAGCTTTCTTT. This codes for CSVDTGNTEAFF.

This clone was recorded once. V gene TRBV5-8 combines with J gene TRBJ1-3, with D uncertain. V dropped 2 bases and J dropped 12 bases, with 9 bases sitting between them. In germline, CDR1 is SGHTS, CDR2 YDEGEE. The CDR3 extends over 11 amino acids. The CDR3 reads CASSFREYIYF. The CDR3 DNA reads TGTGCCAGCAGCTTTAGGGAGTACATATATTTT. The variable domain in full, with the rest retrieved from reference TRBV5-8 and TRBJ1-3, is EAGVTQSPTHLIKTRGQQATLRCSPISGHTSVYWYQQALGLGLQFLLWYDEGEERNRGNFPPRFSGRQFPNYSSELNVNALELEDSALYLCASSFREYIYFGEGSWLTVV.

J is TRBJ1-2 and V is TRBV6-5; D ambiguous. Deletions cut 8 bases from V and 2 bases from J, with 12 bases between. The CDR3 extends over 13 amino acids. Germline-derived CDR1 and CDR2 are MNHEY and SVGAGI. CDR3: CASLPGRNYGYTF. In DNA form, the CDR3 reads TGTGCCAGCTTACCCGGACGGAACTATGGCTACACCTTC.

V is TRBV5-4 and J is TRBJ2-7; D not certain. Trimming removed 2 bases from V and 1 base from J, with 7 bases in between. The germline gives CDR1 SGHNT, CDR2 YYREEE (reference sequence). CDR3 length: 13 amino acids. CDR3 protein: CASSFPGSYEQYF. CDR3 coding DNA: TGTGCCAGCAGCTTCCCGGGTTCCTACGAGCAGTACTTC.

This sequence joins TRBV11-2 and TRBJ2-3; no definite D call. This CDR3 is built from 13 residues. CDR1 and CDR2 from the germline V gene are SGHAT and FQNNGV. The V end was cut by 0 bases, the J end by 6 bases, with 7 bases between. Here the CDR3 reads CASSLDQWDTQYF. The CDR3 coding sequence is TGTGCCAGCAGCTTAGATCAATGGGATACGCAGTATTTT.

This clone was detected only a few times. The CDR3 loop reads CASSVGQGGSPLHF. The DNA for the CDR3 is TGCGCCAGCAGCGTGGGACAGGGAGGATCACCCCTCCACTTT. V and J are TRBV5-1 and TRBJ1-6; 9 bases line up with TRBD1. The CDR3 contains 14 residues. Looked up from germline, CDR1 is SGHRS and CDR2 is YFSETQ. The junction had 6 bases not matched to a gene; V was cut back by 4 bases and J by 10 bases.